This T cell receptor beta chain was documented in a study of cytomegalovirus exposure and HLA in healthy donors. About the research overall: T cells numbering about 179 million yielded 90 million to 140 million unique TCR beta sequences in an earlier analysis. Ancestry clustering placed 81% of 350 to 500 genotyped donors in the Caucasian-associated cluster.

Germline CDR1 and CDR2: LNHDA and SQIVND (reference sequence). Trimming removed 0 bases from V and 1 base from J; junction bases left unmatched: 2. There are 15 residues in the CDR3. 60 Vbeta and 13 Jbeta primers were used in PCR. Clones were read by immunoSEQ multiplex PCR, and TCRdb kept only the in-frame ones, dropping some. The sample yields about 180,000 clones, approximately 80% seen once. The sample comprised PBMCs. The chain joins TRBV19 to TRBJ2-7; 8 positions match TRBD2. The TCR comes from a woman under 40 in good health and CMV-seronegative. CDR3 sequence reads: CASSIDAGGSYEQYF. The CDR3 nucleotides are TGTGCCAGTAGTATAGATGCGGGAGGATCCTACGAGCAGTACTTC.